The rows below give T cell receptor beta chains drawn from one sample of a study of CD8 T cells in Susac syndrome. Via MiXCR, TCRdb re-called the immunoSEQ multiplex PCR reads, giving one row per CDR3 protein. The top ten clones hold approximately 0.086% of a sample with 150,000 to 200,000 distinct CDR3 sequences, 75% to 95% of them seen once. The source material was CD4+ T cells from PBMCs. These receptors originate from a human donor with Susac syndrome. CDR3s include the opening cysteine and the closing phenylalanine or tryptophan. D genes are given only for firm matches. Where a row states a size, it is once, few, many or the class of an expanded clone; other rows omit it.

v_gene: TRBV3-1; j_gene: TRBJ2-3; abundance: -; d_gene: -; CDR3aa: CASSQVPTDTQYF; CDR3nt: TGTGCCAGCAGCCAAGTTCCCACAGATACGCAGTATTTT
v_gene: TRBV21-1; j_gene: TRBJ1-5; abundance: -; d_gene: -; CDR3aa: CACSNQPQHF; CDR3nt: TGTGCTTGTAGCAATCAGCCCCAGCATTTT
v_gene: TRBV19; j_gene: TRBJ1-2; abundance: -; d_gene: -; CDR3aa: CASMQGFGYTF; CDR3nt: TGTGCCAGTATGCAGGGTTTTGGCTACACCTTC
v_gene: TRBV2; j_gene: TRBJ2-5; abundance: -; d_gene: -; CDR3aa: CANGRGHQETQYF; CDR3nt: TGTGCCAACGGGCGGGGCCACCAAGAGACCCAGTACTTC
v_gene: TRBV7-9; j_gene: TRBJ1-6; abundance: -; d_gene: -; CDR3aa: CASSSRQSGDGSPLHF; CDR3nt: TGTGCCAGCAGTTCGCGTCAGTCAGGGGATGGATCACCCCTCCACTTT
v_gene: TRBV5-1; j_gene: TRBJ2-7; abundance: -; d_gene: -; CDR3aa: CANGGLEQYF; CDR3nt: TGCGCCAACGGGGGATTAGAGCAGTACTTC
v_gene: TRBV4-2; j_gene: TRBJ2-2; abundance: -; d_gene: TRBD2; CDR3aa: CASSRDTGTSGGATGELFF; CDR3nt: TGTGCCAGCAGCCGAGACACCGGGACTAGCGGGGGGGCCACCGGGGAGCTGTTTTTT
v_gene: TRBV18; j_gene: TRBJ2-7; abundance: once; d_gene: -; CDR3aa: CASSRNGDSYEQYF; CDR3nt: TGTGCCAGCTCACGCAATGGAGATTCCTACGAGCAGTACTTC
v_gene: TRBV3-1; j_gene: TRBJ1-2; abundance: few; d_gene: -; CDR3aa: CASSQGTDYGYTF; CDR3nt: TGTGCCAGCAGCCAAGGCACCGATTATGGCTACACCTTC
v_gene: TRBV12-3/TRBV12-4; j_gene: TRBJ2-3; abundance: -; d_gene: -; CDR3aa: CASSFTGEGEDTQYF; CDR3nt: TGTGCCAGCAGTTTTACGGGGGAGGGGGAAGATACGCAGTATTTT
v_gene: TRBV27; j_gene: TRBJ2-3; abundance: -; d_gene: -; CDR3aa: CASSSRTAQYF; CDR3nt: TGTGCCAGCAGTTCCCGTACGGCGCAGTATTTT
v_gene: TRBV13; j_gene: TRBJ1-4; abundance: -; d_gene: -; CDR3aa: CASSLAVDEKLFF; CDR3nt: TGTGCCAGCAGCTTAGCTGTGGATGAAAAACTGTTTTTT
v_gene: TRBV28; j_gene: TRBJ1-2; abundance: -; d_gene: -; CDR3aa: CASRYPGGVLGYTF; CDR3nt: TGTGCCAGCAGGTACCCGGGTGGGGTACTCGGCTACACCTTC
v_gene: TRBV5-1; j_gene: TRBJ2-2; abundance: -; d_gene: -; CDR3aa: CASSFAGQNTGELFF; CDR3nt: TGCGCCAGCAGCTTTGCGGGACAGAACACCGGGGAGCTGTTTTTT
v_gene: TRBV5-6; j_gene: TRBJ2-1; abundance: -; d_gene: -; CDR3aa: CASSLTGSLSEFF; CDR3nt: TGTGCCAGCAGCTTGACAGGGAGTTTATCGGAGTTCTTC
v_gene: TRBV3-1; j_gene: TRBJ1-1; abundance: -; d_gene: TRBD1; CDR3aa: CASSPGTGETEAFF; CDR3nt: TGTGCCAGCAGCCCCGGGACAGGGGAAACTGAAGCTTTCTTT
v_gene: TRBV20-1; j_gene: TRBJ2-3; abundance: -; d_gene: -; CDR3aa: CSAGVLGSTDTQYF; CDR3nt: TGCAGTGCGGGTGTGCTCGGGAGCACAGATACGCAGTATTTT
v_gene: TRBV5-4; j_gene: TRBJ1-5; abundance: once; d_gene: -; CDR3aa: CASSITGKHSNQPQHF; CDR3nt: TGTGCCAGCAGCATAACCGGGAAGCATAGCAATCAGCCCCAGCATTTT
v_gene: TRBV27; j_gene: TRBJ2-5; abundance: few; d_gene: -; CDR3aa: CASSPDQETQYF; CDR3nt: TGTGCCAGCAGTCCAGACCAAGAGACCCAGTACTTC
v_gene: TRBV6-1; j_gene: TRBJ2-3; abundance: -; d_gene: TRBD2; CDR3aa: CASGRGGGTDTQYF; CDR3nt: TGTGCCAGTGGACGGGGGGGAGGCACAGATACGCAGTATTTT
v_gene: TRBV6-5; j_gene: TRBJ1-2; abundance: -; d_gene: -; CDR3aa: CASGDKISGYTF; CDR3nt: TGTGCCTCCGGGGACAAAATCTCTGGCTACACCTTC
v_gene: TRBV20-1; j_gene: TRBJ2-5; abundance: -; d_gene: -; CDR3aa: CSASEQNAGETQYF; CDR3nt: TGCAGTGCTAGCGAACAGAACGCGGGGGAGACCCAGTACTTC
v_gene: TRBV20-1; j_gene: TRBJ2-1; abundance: -; d_gene: TRBD2; CDR3aa: CSARLAGAPYNEQFF; CDR3nt: TGCAGTGCTAGGCTAGCGGGGGCCCCATACAATGAGCAGTTCTTC
v_gene: TRBV19; j_gene: TRBJ2-6; abundance: few; d_gene: -; CDR3aa: CASSESSGANVLTF; CDR3nt: TGTGCCAGTAGTGAGAGCTCTGGGGCCAACGTCCTGACTTTC
v_gene: TRBV5-1; j_gene: TRBJ2-1; abundance: -; d_gene: TRBD2; CDR3aa: CASSLMTSGSHNEQFF; CDR3nt: TGCGCCAGCAGCTTGATGACTAGCGGGAGTCACAATGAGCAGTTCTTC
v_gene: TRBV29-1; j_gene: TRBJ2-3; abundance: once; d_gene: -; CDR3aa: CSVAHRLTDTQYF; CDR3nt: TGCAGCGTTGCCCACAGGTTAACAGATACGCAGTATTTT
v_gene: TRBV29-1; j_gene: TRBJ2-3; abundance: -; d_gene: TRBD2; CDR3aa: CSVPISGLAPDTQYF; CDR3nt: TGCAGCGTCCCCATTAGCGGGTTAGCGCCAGATACGCAGTATTTT
v_gene: TRBV9; j_gene: TRBJ2-7; abundance: -; d_gene: -; CDR3aa: CASSAGVGLEQYF; CDR3nt: TGTGCCAGCAGCGCAGGGGTGGGTCTCGAGCAGTACTTC
v_gene: TRBV9; j_gene: TRBJ1-6; abundance: -; d_gene: -; CDR3aa: CASSAGDVGSPLHF; CDR3nt: TGTGCCAGCAGCGCTGGGGATGTGGGTTCACCCCTCCACTTT
v_gene: TRBV6-1; j_gene: TRBJ2-3; abundance: -; d_gene: -; CDR3aa: CASSEAGRTDTQYF; CDR3nt: TGTGCCAGCAGTGAGGCAGGGAGGACAGATACGCAGTATTTT
v_gene: TRBV12-3/TRBV12-4; j_gene: TRBJ1-4; abundance: few; d_gene: -; CDR3aa: CASSSGATNEKLFF; CDR3nt: TGTGCCAGCAGTTCCGGGGCAACTAATGAAAAACTGTTTTTT
v_gene: TRBV2; j_gene: TRBJ2-7; abundance: few; d_gene: -; CDR3aa: CASSGGGRQYF; CDR3nt: TGTGCCAGCAGTGGAGGTGGGCGGCAGTACTTC
v_gene: TRBV5-1; j_gene: TRBJ1-1; abundance: once; d_gene: TRBD1; CDR3aa: CASSGDREDTEAFF; CDR3nt: TGCGCCAGCAGCGGGGACAGGGAAGACACTGAAGCTTTCTTT
v_gene: TRBV12-3/TRBV12-4; j_gene: TRBJ1-1; abundance: -; d_gene: -; CDR3aa: CASSDGQMNTEAFF; CDR3nt: TGTGCCAGCAGTGACGGACAGATGAACACTGAAGCTTTCTTT
v_gene: TRBV5-1; j_gene: TRBJ1-1; abundance: -; d_gene: -; CDR3aa: CASSPFGGAEAFF; CDR3nt: TGCGCCAGCAGCCCGTTTGGGGGGGCTGAAGCTTTCTTT
v_gene: TRBV30; j_gene: TRBJ1-2; abundance: -; d_gene: -; CDR3aa: CAWSRRGYGYTF; CDR3nt: TGTGCCTGGAGCCGACGGGGGTATGGCTACACCTTC
v_gene: TRBV28; j_gene: TRBJ1-2; abundance: -; d_gene: -; CDR3aa: CASSLGAGRFTYGYTF; CDR3nt: TGTGCCAGCAGTTTAGGGGCAGGGCGTTTCACCTATGGCTACACCTTC
v_gene: TRBV6-1; j_gene: TRBJ2-1; abundance: -; d_gene: TRBD1; CDR3aa: CKRGQGGINEQFF; CDR3nt: TGCAAACGGGGACAGGGAGGCATCAATGAGCAGTTCTTC
v_gene: TRBV19; j_gene: TRBJ2-7; abundance: -; d_gene: -; CDR3aa: CASSPLRGLVNYEQYF; CDR3nt: TGTGCCAGTAGTCCCCTAAGGGGACTTGTCAACTACGAGCAGTACTTC
v_gene: TRBV5-1; j_gene: TRBJ1-2; abundance: -; d_gene: TRBD1; CDR3aa: CASSLGVGTDYGYTF; CDR3nt: TGCGCCAGCAGCTTGGGTGTGGGGACAGACTATGGCTACACCTTC
v_gene: TRBV6-5; j_gene: TRBJ1-2; abundance: -; d_gene: -; CDR3aa: CASSSSGHFYGYTF; CDR3nt: TGTGCCAGCAGCTCCTCGGGACACTTCTATGGCTACACCTTC
v_gene: TRBV9; j_gene: TRBJ2-3; abundance: -; d_gene: -; CDR3aa: CASSVDGGWGTTTDTQYF; CDR3nt: TGTGCCAGCAGCGTAGACGGGGGTTGGGGGACCACGACAGATACGCAGTATTTT
v_gene: TRBV20-1; j_gene: TRBJ1-4; abundance: -; d_gene: -; CDR3aa: CSARGGGKLFF; CDR3nt: TGCAGTGCTAGGGGGGGAGGAAAACTGTTTTTT
v_gene: TRBV18; j_gene: TRBJ2-7; abundance: -; d_gene: -; CDR3aa: CASSPGGALGYEQYF; CDR3nt: TGTGCCAGCTCACCGGGGGGCGCACTCGGTTACGAGCAGTACTTC
v_gene: TRBV24-1; j_gene: TRBJ2-7; abundance: -; d_gene: -; CDR3aa: CATSDSGGGIYEQYF; CDR3nt: TGTGCCACCAGTGATTCCGGGGGAGGAATCTACGAGCAGTACTTC
v_gene: TRBV20-1; j_gene: TRBJ1-5; abundance: -; d_gene: -; CDR3aa: CSAWSGNQPQHF; CDR3nt: TGCAGTGCTTGGAGCGGCAATCAGCCCCAGCATTTT